Sequencing of this T cell receptor (beta chain) was carried out in a study of response to subunit inactivated influenza vaccine. Whole-study findings and limits: Each seasonal flu vaccination may recruit only limited new T cells, authors suggested.

The V gene lost 6 bases and the J gene lost 4 bases, with 19 bases spanning the gap. This CDR3 region has 16 residues. Germline lookup yields CDR1 SGHVS and CDR2 FQNEAQ. TCRdb re-derived calls from the RT-PCR reads in MiXCR, one entry per CDR3 protein. The top ten clones hold 10% to 15% of a sample with some 500,000 distinct CDR3 sequences, 13% of them seen once. For this clonotype: Antigen specificity is unknown.

The sequences come from PBMCs from blood, collected 40 to 50 days after vaccination. This chain uses TRBV7-8 with TRBJ1-5; no reliable D call. This TCR was sampled from a man aged 45-65 years who received an inactivated influenza vaccine. DNA of the CDR3: TGTGCCAGCAGTCGTAGCCGAGTTATGAGAAATCAGCCCCAGCATTTT. Translation: CASSRSRVMRNQPQHF.